The T cell receptor beta chain under discussion was sequenced for a study of cytomegalovirus exposure and HLA in healthy donors. Donors had nominal health at sampling but likely had unrecorded immune exposures. The PCR was carried out with 60 Vbeta primers and 13 Jbeta primers. Libraries were prepared by immunoSEQ multiplex PCR; TCRdb keeps only in-frame clonotypes and omits some of them. In the table there are approximately 150,000 clones, over 60% of which are singletons. Study outcomes and limitations: Most observed TCR sequences were rare, whereas some public TCRs were detected in many donors. According to the study, about 180 TCR beta chains were cytomegalovirus-associated.

The CDR3 consists of 15 residues. The J segment lost 8 bases and the V segment lost 5 bases, leaving 10 bases of the junction unmatched. Germline V gene lookup returns CDR1 SGHVS and CDR2 FNYEAQ. To note about this clone: No antigen is known for it.

The TCR sequence derives from a man aged 35 to 55 in good health and CMV-seronegative. This chain links TRBV7-6 with TRBJ2-2, with 8 positions matching TRBD2. The material sequenced was PBMCs. The DNA of the CDR3 is TGTGCCAGCAGCCGAAAGGGACTAGGTACTGGGGAGCTGTTTTTT. Protein product: CASSRKGLGTGELFF.